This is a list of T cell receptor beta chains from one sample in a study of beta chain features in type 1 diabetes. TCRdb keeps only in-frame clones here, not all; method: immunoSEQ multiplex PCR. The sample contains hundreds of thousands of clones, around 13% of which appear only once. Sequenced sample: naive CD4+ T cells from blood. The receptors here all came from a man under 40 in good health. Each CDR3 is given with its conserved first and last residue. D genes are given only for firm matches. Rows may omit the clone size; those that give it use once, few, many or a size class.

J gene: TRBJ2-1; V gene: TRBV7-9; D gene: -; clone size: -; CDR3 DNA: TGTGCCAGCAGATACGATAGGGGCGGCAAGAACAATGAGCAGTTCTTC; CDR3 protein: CASRYDRGGKNNEQFF
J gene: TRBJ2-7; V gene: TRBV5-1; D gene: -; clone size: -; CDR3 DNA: TGCGCCAGCAGCTTGGGGACAGCCCCAGGGCACGAGCAGTACTTC; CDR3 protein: CASSLGTAPGHEQYF
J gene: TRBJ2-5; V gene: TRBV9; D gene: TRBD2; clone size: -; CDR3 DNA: TGTGCCAGCAGCGAGGCTAGCGGGATGAAAGAGACCCAGTACTTC; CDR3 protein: CASSEASGMKETQYF
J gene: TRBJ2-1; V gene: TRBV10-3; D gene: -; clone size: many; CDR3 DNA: TGTGCCATCAGTGAGTCGAGCAATGAGCAGTTCTTC; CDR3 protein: CAISESSNEQFF
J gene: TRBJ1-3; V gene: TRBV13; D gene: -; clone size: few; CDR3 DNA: TGTGCCAGCAGCTTAATGAGCTCTGGAAACACCATATATTTT; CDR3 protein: CASSLMSSGNTIYF
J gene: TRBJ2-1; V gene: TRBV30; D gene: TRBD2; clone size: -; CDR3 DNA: TGTGCCTGGCGTGTACCCCAATCCAGCGGGACCGCGTCCGATGAGCAGTTCTTC; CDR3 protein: CAWRVPQSSGTASDEQFF
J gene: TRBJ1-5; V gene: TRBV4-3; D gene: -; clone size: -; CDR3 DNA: TGCGCCAGCAGCCAGGCCCCACGGGCCCAGCCCCAGCATTTT; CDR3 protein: CASSQAPRAQPQHF
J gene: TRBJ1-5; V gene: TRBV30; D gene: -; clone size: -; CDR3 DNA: TGTGCCTGGAGTGAGCTAAGGGGGGGACTCAATCAGCCCCAGCATTTT; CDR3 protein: CAWSELRGGLNQPQHF
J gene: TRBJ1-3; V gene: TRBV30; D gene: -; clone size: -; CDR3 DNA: TGTGCCTGGAGCCAGCGGACTGGAAACACCATATATTTT; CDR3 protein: CAWSQRTGNTIYF
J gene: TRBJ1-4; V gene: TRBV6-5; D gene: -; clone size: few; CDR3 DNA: TGTGCCAGCAGTTACAGCAGCCTGAGGGCTGAAAAACTGTTTTTT; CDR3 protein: CASSYSSLRAEKLFF
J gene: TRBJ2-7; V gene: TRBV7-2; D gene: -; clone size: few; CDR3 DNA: TGTGCCAGCACCCCCTCCGCGACGGTTTCCTACGAGCAGTACTTC; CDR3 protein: CASTPSATVSYEQYF
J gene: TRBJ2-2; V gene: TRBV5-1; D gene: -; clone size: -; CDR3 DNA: TGCGCCAGCAGCTTGGCGGCCGCGAACACCGGGGAGCTGTTTTTT; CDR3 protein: CASSLAAANTGELFF
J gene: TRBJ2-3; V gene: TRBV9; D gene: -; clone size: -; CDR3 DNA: TGTGCCAGCAGCGGGGACTTGCGGTTCACAGATACGCAGTATTTT; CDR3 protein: CASSGDLRFTDTQYF
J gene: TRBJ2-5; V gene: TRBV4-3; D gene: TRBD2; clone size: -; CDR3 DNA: TGCGCCAGCAGCCAAGGGACTAGCGGTTGGATGGAGACCCAGTACTTC; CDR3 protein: CASSQGTSGWMETQYF
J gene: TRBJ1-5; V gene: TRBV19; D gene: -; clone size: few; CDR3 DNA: TGTGCCAGTAGGAGAAATCAGGGGAGGAATCAGCCCCAGCATTTT; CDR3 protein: CASRRNQGRNQPQHF
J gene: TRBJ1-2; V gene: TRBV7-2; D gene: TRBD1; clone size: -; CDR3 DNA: TGTGCCAGCAGCTTAGTGGGACAGGGTTTCTATGGCTACACCTTC; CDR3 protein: CASSLVGQGFYGYTF
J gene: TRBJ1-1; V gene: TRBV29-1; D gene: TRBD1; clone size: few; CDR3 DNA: TGCAGCGTCCGACAGGGGCCAGAGACTGAAGCTTTCTTT; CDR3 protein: CSVRQGPETEAFF
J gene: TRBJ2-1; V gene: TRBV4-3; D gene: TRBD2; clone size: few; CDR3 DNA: TGCGCCAGCAGCCAAGAGTCCGGGAGGTACAATGAGCAGTTCTTC; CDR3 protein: CASSQESGRYNEQFF
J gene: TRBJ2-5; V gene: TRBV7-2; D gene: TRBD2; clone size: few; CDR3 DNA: TGTGCCAGCAGCCATACTAGCGGGAGTGAGACCCAGTACTTC; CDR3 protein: CASSHTSGSETQYF
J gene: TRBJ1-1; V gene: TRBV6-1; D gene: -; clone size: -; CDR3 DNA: TGTGCCAGCAGTGAAGCGCGGACAGCGAACACTGAAGCTTTCTTT; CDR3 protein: CASSEARTANTEAFF
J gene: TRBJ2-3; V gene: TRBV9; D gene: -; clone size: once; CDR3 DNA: TGTGCCAGCAGCGTAGCTACACTAGCAACTAGCACAGATACGCAGTATTTT; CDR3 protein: CASSVATLATSTDTQYF
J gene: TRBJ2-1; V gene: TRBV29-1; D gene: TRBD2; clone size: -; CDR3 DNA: TGCAGCGTTGTCCCACTAGCGGACAGCAATGAGCAGTTCTTC; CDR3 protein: CSVVPLADSNEQFF
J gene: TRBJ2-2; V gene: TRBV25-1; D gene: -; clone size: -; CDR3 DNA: TGTGCCAGCTCTCCGGTGGGTACCGGGGAGCTGTTTTTT; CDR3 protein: CASSPVGTGELFF
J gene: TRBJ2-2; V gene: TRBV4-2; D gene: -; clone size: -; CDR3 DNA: TGTGCCAGCAGCCAAGAGGGCAAGGTCTGGGACACCGGGGAGCTGTTTTTT; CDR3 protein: CASSQEGKVWDTGELFF
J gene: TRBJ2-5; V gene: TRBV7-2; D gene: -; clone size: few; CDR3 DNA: TGTGCCAGCAGCTTAGATCGGGTGCAAGAGACCCAGTACTTC; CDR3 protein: CASSLDRVQETQYF
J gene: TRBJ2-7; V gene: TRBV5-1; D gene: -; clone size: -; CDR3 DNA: TGCGCCAGCAGCTTGGCTGGTGAAGCAGGCTACGAGCAGTACTTC; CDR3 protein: CASSLAGEAGYEQYF
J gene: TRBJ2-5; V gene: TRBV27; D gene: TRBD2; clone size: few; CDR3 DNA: TGTGCCAGCAGTCTCTATAGCGGGAGGGCTTTGGAGACCCAGTACTTC; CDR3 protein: CASSLYSGRALETQYF
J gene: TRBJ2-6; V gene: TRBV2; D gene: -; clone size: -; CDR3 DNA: TGTGCCAGCAGTGCAGGGAATCCTGGGGCCAACGTCCTGACTTTC; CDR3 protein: CASSAGNPGANVLTF
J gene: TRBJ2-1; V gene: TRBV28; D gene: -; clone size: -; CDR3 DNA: TGTGCCAGCAGGGAGGGCCACAATGAGCAGTTCTTC; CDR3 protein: CASREGHNEQFF
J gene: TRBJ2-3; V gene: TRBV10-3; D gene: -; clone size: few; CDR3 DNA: TGTGCCATCAGTGAGTGGGGAAGCGGAGCAGATACGCAGTATTTT; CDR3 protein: CAISEWGSGADTQYF
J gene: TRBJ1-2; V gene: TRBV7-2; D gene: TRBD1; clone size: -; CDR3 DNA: TGTGCCAGCAGCAGCAACAGGGGTTTTAACTATGGCTACACCTTC; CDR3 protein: CASSSNRGFNYGYTF
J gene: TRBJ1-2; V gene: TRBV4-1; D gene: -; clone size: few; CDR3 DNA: TGCGCCAGCAGCCAAGGAGGCAGGACGACGTCTCGTTATGGCTACACCTTC; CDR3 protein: CASSQGGRTTSRYGYTF
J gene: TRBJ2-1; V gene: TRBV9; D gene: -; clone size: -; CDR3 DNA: TGTGCCAGCAGCGTAAAACAGGGACCCTACAATGAGCAGTTCTTC; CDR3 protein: CASSVKQGPYNEQFF
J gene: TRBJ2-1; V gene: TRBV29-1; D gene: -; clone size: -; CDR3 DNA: TGCAGCTATCAGGGGAGGGTGAGGTACAATGAGCAGTTCTTC; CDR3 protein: CSYQGRVRYNEQFF
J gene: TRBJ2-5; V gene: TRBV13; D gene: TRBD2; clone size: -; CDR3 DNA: TGTGCCAGCAGCTCCCTCGGGGGGAGAGAGACCCAGTACTTC; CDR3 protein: CASSSLGGRETQYF
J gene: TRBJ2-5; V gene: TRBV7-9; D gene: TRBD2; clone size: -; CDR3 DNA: TGTGCCAGCAGCCTTGGACCTAGCGGGGGCGTAAGAGAGACCCAGTACTTC; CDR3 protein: CASSLGPSGGVRETQYF
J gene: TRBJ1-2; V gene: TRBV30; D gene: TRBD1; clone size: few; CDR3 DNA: TGTGCCTGGGCCCGCAGGGGGCGCGACACCGATGGCTACACCTTC; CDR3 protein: CAWARRGRDTDGYTF
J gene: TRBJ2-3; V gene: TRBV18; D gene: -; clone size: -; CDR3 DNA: TGTGCCAGCTCACTAGAGGAAGTTTCAGATACGCAGTATTTT; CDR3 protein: CASSLEEVSDTQYF
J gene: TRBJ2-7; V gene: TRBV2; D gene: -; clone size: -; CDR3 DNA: TGTGCCAGCAGCGAGAGCCCCTACGAGCAGTACTTC; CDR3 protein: CASSESPYEQYF
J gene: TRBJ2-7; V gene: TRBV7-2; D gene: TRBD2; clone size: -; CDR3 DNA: TGTGCCAGCAGCTTAGTAGCGGGCCGTTCAGGGGAGCAGTACTTC; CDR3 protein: CASSLVAGRSGEQYF
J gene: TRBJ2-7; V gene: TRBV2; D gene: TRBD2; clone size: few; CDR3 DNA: TGTGCCAGCAGTCCCCAACTACTAGCGGGGGAATACGAGCAGTACTTC; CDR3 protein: CASSPQLLAGEYEQYF
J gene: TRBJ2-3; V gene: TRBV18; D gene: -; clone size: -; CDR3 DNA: TGTGCCAGCTCTCCACGTTGGGAGTCGGGAGATACGCAGTATTTT; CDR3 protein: CASSPRWESGDTQYF
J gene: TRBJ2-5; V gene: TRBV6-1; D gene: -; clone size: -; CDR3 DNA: TGTGCCAGCAGTGAAGCAGGCCGCGCACGAGAGACCCAGTACTTC; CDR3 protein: CASSEAGRARETQYF
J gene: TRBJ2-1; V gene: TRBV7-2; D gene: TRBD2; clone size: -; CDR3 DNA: TGTGCCAGCAGCGTAAATAGCGGGGGGGCCGTGGATGAGCAGTTCTTC; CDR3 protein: CASSVNSGGAVDEQFF
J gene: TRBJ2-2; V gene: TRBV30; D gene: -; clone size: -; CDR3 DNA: TGTGCCTGGGGGGCGAGATCGAACACCGGGGAGCTGTTTTTT; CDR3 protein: CAWGARSNTGELFF